The text below deals with one T cell receptor (beta chain). It lacks a known antigen. Base qualities are not at hand, and no much larger clone is one base apart. CDR1 is given as SEHNR and CDR2 as FQNEAQ, both from the germline V gene (reference sequence). V gives up 1 base and J gives up 0 bases, and the segment between their germline ends measures 6 bases. The CDR3 holds 15 amino acids from the cysteine to the phenylalanine. Kept here is only the CDR3 DNA, which spans 45 bases and is read in frame from base 1. This sample is part of a study of cytomegalovirus exposure and HLA in healthy donors (dated by TCRdb to about 2017). Study-wide context: According to a later analysis, the roughly 130 validation repertoires were produced on the same platform as the approximately 610 repertoires of the first cohort. The study combined high-throughput TCR immunosequencing, statistical association of individual TCRs with disease status, and machine learning to predict cytomegalovirus infection status. The aim of the study was to test whether cataloging public T cell receptors could identify signatures of past pathogen exposure. In addition to the first cohort of 666 subjects, a separate validation cohort of approximately 130 different subjects was used.

Overall results and qualifications from the work: A total of 150 to 200 TCR beta chains were listed by the study as associated with cytomegalovirus. Across donors, most TCR sequences were observed very rarely, whereas some public TCRs were present in many individuals. Cytomegalovirus status was reported to be diagnosed by the classifier with high specificity and sensitivity in both the original and validation cohorts. In vitro tests confirmed that a few of the cytomegalovirus-associated TCR beta chains recognize cytomegalovirus antigens. According to the authors, the approach could potentially be generalized to other disease states and immunological phenotypes. A later analysis had no HLA typing for the validation cohort, so co-occurrence there was scored across all 110 or so repertoires. Subsequent analysis determined that TCRs grouped into clusters in the first cohort also showed a tendency toward co-occurrence across the 120 validation repertoires, and approximately 94% of cluster scores exceeded 0.

The library was obtained by the immunoSEQ multiplex PCR assay. The paper's processing steps were these. A statistical classification framework was built for diagnosing cytomegalovirus status from the catalog of TCR beta chain sequences. In TCRdb, the immuneACCESS table is reduced to in-frame sequences with V and J assigned. These tables do not hold every clone; where another copy was compared, an unresolved V gene accounts for under half, and the others remain unexplained. The V and J calls and clone size were taken over from that table, and D and trimming were inferred from the DNA. The sample table lists about 170,000 clones, roughly 90% of them with a count of one. The top ten constitute 4.5% to 7% of the sample. Separate from the approximately 670-subject first cohort, the validation cohort of 120 subjects was the group to which the donors belonged.

The specimen sequenced was PBMCs. The V and J genes are TRBV7-9 and TRBJ1-4; the D region possibly corresponds to TRBD1 (5 bases align). This receptor was taken from a woman aged 30 to 39 in good health and CMV-seronegative. The CDR3 region reads CASSLDRSTNEKLFF. The bases are TGTGCCAGCAGCTTAGACAGGTCAACTAATGAAAAACTGTTTTTT. This CDR3, with the reference TRBV7-9 and TRBJ1-4 proteins standing in past its ends, gives the full variable domain DTGVSQNPRHKITKRGQNVTFRCDPISEHNRLYWYRQTLGQGPEFLTYFQNEAQLEKSRLLSDRFSAERPKGSFSTLEIQRTEQGDSAMYLCASSLDRSTNEKLFFGSGTQLSVL.